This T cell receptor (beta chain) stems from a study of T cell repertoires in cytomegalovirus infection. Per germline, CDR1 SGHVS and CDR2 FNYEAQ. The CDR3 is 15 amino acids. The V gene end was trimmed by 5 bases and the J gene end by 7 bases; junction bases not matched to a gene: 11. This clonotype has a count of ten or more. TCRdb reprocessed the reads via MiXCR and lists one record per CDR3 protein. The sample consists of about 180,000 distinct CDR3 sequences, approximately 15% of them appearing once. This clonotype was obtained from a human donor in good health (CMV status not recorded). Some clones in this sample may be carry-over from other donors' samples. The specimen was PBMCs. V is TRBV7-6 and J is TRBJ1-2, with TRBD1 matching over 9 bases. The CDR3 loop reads CASSPTRDRDSGYTF. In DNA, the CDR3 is TGTGCCAGCAGCCCTACCCGGGACAGGGATTCTGGCTACACCTTC.